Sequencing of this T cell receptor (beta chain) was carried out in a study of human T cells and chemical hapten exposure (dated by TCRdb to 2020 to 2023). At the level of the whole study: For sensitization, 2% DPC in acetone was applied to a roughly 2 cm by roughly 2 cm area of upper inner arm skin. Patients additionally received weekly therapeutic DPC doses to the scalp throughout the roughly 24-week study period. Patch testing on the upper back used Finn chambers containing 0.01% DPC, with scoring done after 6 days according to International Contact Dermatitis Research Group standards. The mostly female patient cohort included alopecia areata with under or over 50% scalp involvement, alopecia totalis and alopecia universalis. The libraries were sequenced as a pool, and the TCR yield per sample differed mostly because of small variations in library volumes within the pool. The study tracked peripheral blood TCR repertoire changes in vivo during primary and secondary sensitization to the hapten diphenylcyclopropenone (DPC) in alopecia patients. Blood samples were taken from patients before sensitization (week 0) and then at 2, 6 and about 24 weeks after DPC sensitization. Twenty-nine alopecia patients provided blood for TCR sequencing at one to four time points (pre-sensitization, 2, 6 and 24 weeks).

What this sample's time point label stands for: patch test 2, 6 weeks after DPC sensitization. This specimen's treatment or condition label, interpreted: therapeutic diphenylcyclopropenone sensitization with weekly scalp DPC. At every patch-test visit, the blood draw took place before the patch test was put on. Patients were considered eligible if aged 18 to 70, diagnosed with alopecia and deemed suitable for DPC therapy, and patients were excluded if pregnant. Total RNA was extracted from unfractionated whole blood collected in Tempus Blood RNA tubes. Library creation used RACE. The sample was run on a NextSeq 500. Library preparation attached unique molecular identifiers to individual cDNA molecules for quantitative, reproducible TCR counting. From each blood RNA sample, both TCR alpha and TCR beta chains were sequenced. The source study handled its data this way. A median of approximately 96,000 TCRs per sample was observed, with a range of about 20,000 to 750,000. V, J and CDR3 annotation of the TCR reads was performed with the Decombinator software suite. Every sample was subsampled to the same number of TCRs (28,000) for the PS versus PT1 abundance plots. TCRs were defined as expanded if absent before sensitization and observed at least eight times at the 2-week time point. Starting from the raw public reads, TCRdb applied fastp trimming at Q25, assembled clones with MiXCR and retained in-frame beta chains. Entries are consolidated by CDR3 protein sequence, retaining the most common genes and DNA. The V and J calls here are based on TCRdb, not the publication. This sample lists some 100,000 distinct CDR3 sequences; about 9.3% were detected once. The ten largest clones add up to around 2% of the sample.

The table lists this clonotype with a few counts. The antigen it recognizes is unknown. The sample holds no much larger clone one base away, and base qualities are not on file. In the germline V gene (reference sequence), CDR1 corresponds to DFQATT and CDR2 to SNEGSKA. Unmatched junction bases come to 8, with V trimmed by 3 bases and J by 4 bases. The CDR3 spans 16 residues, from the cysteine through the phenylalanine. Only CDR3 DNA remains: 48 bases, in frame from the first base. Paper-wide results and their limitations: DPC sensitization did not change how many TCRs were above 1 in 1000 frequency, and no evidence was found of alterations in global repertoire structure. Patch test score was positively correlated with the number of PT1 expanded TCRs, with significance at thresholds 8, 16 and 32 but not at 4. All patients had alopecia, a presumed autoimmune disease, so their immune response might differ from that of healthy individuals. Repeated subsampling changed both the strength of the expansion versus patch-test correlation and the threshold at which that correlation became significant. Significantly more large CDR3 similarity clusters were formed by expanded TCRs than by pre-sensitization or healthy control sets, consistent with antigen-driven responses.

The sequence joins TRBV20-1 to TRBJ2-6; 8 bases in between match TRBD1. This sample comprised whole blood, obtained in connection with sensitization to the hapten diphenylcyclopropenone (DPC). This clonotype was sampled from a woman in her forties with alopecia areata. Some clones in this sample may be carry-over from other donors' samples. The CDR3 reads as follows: CSARDRVSAGANVLTF. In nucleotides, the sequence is TGCAGTGCTAGGGACAGGGTATCTGCCGGGGCCAACGTCCTGACTTTC.